The next 25 T cell receptor beta chains were all read from a single sample in a study of cytomegalovirus exposure and HLA in healthy donors. The data were produced by immunoSEQ multiplex PCR, yet TCRdb's version contains in-frame clones alone and is incomplete. The data hold some 170,000 clones, with approximately 86% observed a single time. Source material: PBMCs. The receptors originated from a man aged 18 to 30 in good health and CMV-seropositive.

V is TRBV30 and J is TRBJ1-1; the D gene is possibly TRBD1 (6 bases). The CDR3 spans 12 residues. The germline CDR1 and CDR2 sequences are GTSNPN and SVGIG (reference sequence). The V end was cut by 4 bases, the J end by 11 bases, with 17 bases between. The CDR3 protein is CAWIVTGSKAFF. DNA of the CDR3: TGTGCCTGGATCGTGACAGGATCGAAGGCTTTCTTT.

This chain links TRBV4-1 with TRBJ1-4; possible D gene TRBD1, 5 bases. The CDR3 contains 12 residues. The germline gives CDR1 MGHRA, CDR2 YSYEKL. V lost 1 base and J lost 12, with 9 bases in between. CDR3 sequence (DNA): TGCGCCAGCAGCCAAGCTGTAGGGGAACTGTTTTTT. It specifies CASSQAVGELFF.

The chain couples TRBV15 to TRBJ2-7; D may be TRBD2 (6 bases). Trimming took 5 bases from V and 0 from J, leaving 14 bases between them. CDR3 size: 15 residues. The germline gives CDR1 LNHNV, CDR2 YYDKDF (reference sequence). The CDR3 DNA reads as TGTGCCACCAGCCCCCGGATAGCGGACTCCTACGAGCAGTACTTC. It translates to CATSPRIADSYEQYF.

This clone was seen once. The chain joins TRBV5-8 to TRBJ2-3; TRBD2 aligns across 10 bases. The germline V gene has CDR1 SGHTS and CDR2 YDEGEE. The CDR3 runs 15 residues. V gave up 4 bases and J gave up 2 bases; unmatched junction bases: 4. The CDR3 bases are TGTGCCAGCAGCCCGGGACTAGCGTACACAGATACGCAGTATTTT. It yields the protein CASSPGLAYTDTQYF. Combining the CDR3 with reference TRBV5-8 and TRBJ2-3 gives the whole variable domain EAGVTQSPTHLIKTRGQQATLRCSPISGHTSVYWYQQALGLGLQFLLWYDEGEERNRGNFPPRFSGRQFPNYSSELNVNALELEDSALYLCASSPGLAYTDTQYFGPGTRLTVL.

The chain combines TRBV7-2 with TRBJ2-1; D may be TRBD2 (6 bases). This CDR3 contains 14 residues. Trimming pared 1 base from V and 8 bases from J, leaving 12 bases between. Germline V gives CDR1 SGHTA, CDR2 FQGNSA. DNA of the CDR3: TGTGCCAGCAGCTTAGTCTTTTCGGGAGATGAGCAGTTCTTC. Translation: CASSLVFSGDEQFF.

The chain carries TRBV7-3 and TRBJ2-1; TRBD2 agrees at 9 bases. The junction had 11 bases not matched to a gene; V was cut back by 8 bases and J by 6 bases. Germline V lookup: CDR1 SGHTA, CDR2 FQGTGA. This CDR3 has 15 amino acids. CDR3 protein: CASASGGNPGNEQFF. The CDR3 bases are TGTGCCAGCGCGAGCGGGGGGAACCCAGGCAATGAGCAGTTCTTC.

This rearrangement joins TRBV11-2 to TRBJ1-2; 8 bases match TRBD1. The CDR3 loop spans 15 amino acids. Germline assignment: CDR1 SGHAT and CDR2 FQNNGV. V lost 2 bases to trimming and J lost 2 bases; unmatched junction nucleotides: 4. The DNA of the CDR3 is TGTGCCAGCAGCTTAATCCAGGGGGCAAACTATGGCTACACCTTC. Protein sequence: CASSLIQGANYGYTF.

The chain links TRBV6-6 to TRBJ2-7; 7 bases align to TRBD2. Germline CDR1 MNHNY, CDR2 SVGAGI (reference sequence). The V and J ends lost 0 bases and 5 bases, in that order; junction bases with no gene match: 10. This CDR3 is built from 16 residues. As DNA, the CDR3 is TGTGCCAGCAGTTACTCGAGCCGGAGGGGAGGGCACGAGCAGTACTTC. Amino acids: CASSYSSRRGGHEQYF.

This chain uses TRBV11-1 with TRBJ2-3; D is possibly TRBD2 (6 bases). Trimming stripped 5 bases from V and 3 bases from J, with 12 bases between. The CDR3 is 14 residues long. Germline loops: CDR1 SGHAT, CDR2 FQDESV (reference sequence). The CDR3 reads CASSLTGGTDTQYF. DNA of the CDR3: TGTGCCAGCAGCCTGACTGGGGGGACAGATACGCAGTATTTT.

This clone appeared once. This sequence joins TRBV5-1 and TRBJ1-1; D is unclear. CDR3 length: 14 residues. CDR1 SGHRS and CDR2 YFSETQ come from the germline V gene. V gave up 4 bases and J gave up 5 bases, with 15 bases separating them. The DNA of the CDR3 is TGCGCCAGCAGCGGGTCGGGGTTGGAGACTGAAGCTTTCTTT. It yields the protein CASSGSGLETEAFF.

Turning to this clone: Compared with germline, one end of the junction differs, possibly owing to a read error. The chain has TRBV7-7 and TRBJ2-1; TRBD2 might be the D (5 bases). There are 14 residues in the CDR3. Germline V gene data show CDR1 as SSHAT and CDR2 as FNYEAQ (reference sequence). Here the CDR3 DNA reads TGTGCTAGCAGCTTAGACCCTACGGGATCTGAGCAGTTCTTC. Protein sequence: CASSLDPTGSEQFF.

J is TRBJ2-3 and V is TRBV29-1, with unresolved D. The V end lost 4 bases, the J end lost 0 bases, and 11 bases lay between the germline ends. In germline, CDR1 is SQVTM, CDR2 ANQGSEA. The CDR3 spans 14 residues. CDR3 loop: CSVGAIASTDTQYF. The CDR3 DNA is TGCAGCGTTGGAGCTATCGCTAGCACAGATACGCAGTATTTT.

The rearrangement uses TRBV7-2 and TRBJ1-5; D is undetermined. V was cut by 5 bases and J by 6 bases, with 20 bases left in between. CDR3 size: 16 residues. Germline CDR1 reads SGHTA; CDR2 reads FQGNSA. The CDR3 sequence is CASSGHTAAPSQPQHF. In DNA form, the CDR3 reads TGTGCCAGCAGCGGCCATACCGCGGCCCCCAGTCAGCCCCAGCATTTT. Variable domain in full (rest from reference TRBV7-2 and TRBJ1-5): GAGVSQSPSNKVTEKGKDVELRCDPISGHTALYWYRQSLGQGLEFLIYFQGNSAPDKSGLPSDRFSAERTGGSVSTLTIQRTQQEDSAVYLCASSGHTAAPSQPQHFGDGTRLSIL.

The rearrangement links TRBV9 to TRBJ2-1, with TRBD2 matching 11 bases. This CDR3 comprises 15 residues. Germline-derived CDR1 and CDR2 are SGDLS and YYNGEE. Trimming removed 4 bases from V and 6 bases from J; junction bases left unmatched: 6. The DNA for the CDR3 is TGTGCCAGCAGCCATAGCGGGGGGGCTTCCAATGAGCAGTTCTTC. Amino acid sequence: CASSHSGGASNEQFF.

This CDR3 is CASSPSDRGGEQYF. The CDR3 nucleotides are TGTGCCAGCAGCCCATCGGACAGGGGCGGCGAGCAGTACTTC. The V call is TRBV28, the J call TRBJ2-7; 9 nucleotides line up with TRBD1. The CDR3 is made up of 14 amino acids. The V segment lost 6 bases and the J segment 6 bases; nucleotides outside the gene matches: 9. Germline CDR1 reads MDHEN; CDR2 reads SYDVKM.

V is TRBV7-2 and J is TRBJ2-4, with D maybe TRBD2 (5 bases). The V gene's germline CDR1 is SGHTA and CDR2 FQGNSA. This CDR3 is built from 14 residues. V was trimmed by 1 base and J by 7 bases, leaving 11 bases between them. This CDR3 is CASSLGLARNIQYF. CDR3 DNA: TGTGCCAGCAGCTTAGGGCTAGCTCGGAACATTCAGTACTTC.

V usage is TRBV7-9 and J usage is TRBJ1-2; D remains unclear. The CDR3 has 16 amino acids. V shed 2 bases and J shed 4 bases, with 17 bases lying between them. Germline V gene data show CDR1 as SEHNR and CDR2 as FQNEAQ (reference sequence). The CDR3 DNA is TGTGCCAGCAGCTTACGCGGTCCCCTCGGCCCCTATGGCTACACCTTC. Encoded protein: CASSLRGPLGPYGYTF.

The chain carries TRBV12-5 and TRBJ1-5, with no clear D. V lost 0 bases to trimming and J lost 0 bases, with 9 bases between them. Germline CDR1 and CDR2: LGHNT and FRNRAP. The length of the CDR3 is 16 residues. The CDR3 protein is CASGLVDDYSNQPQHF. The CDR3 DNA is TGTGCTAGTGGTTTGGTGGATGACTATAGCAATCAGCCCCAGCATTTT.

In this sample, this clone turned up once. The rearrangement joins TRBV5-4 to TRBJ2-1, with 8 bases that match TRBD2. Germline CDR1 is SGHNT and CDR2 is YYREEE (reference sequence). Germline trimming cut 0 bases from V and 1 base from J; bases unmatched to any gene: 3. The length of the CDR3 is 16 residues. The CDR3 DNA is TGTGCCAGCAGCTTGGGCGGGGGGCTATCCTACAATGAGCAGTTCTTC. Protein sequence: CASSLGGGLSYNEQFF.

V usage is TRBV27 and J usage is TRBJ1-2, with TRBD1 matching over 8 bases. The J segment lost 7 bases and the V segment lost 5 bases, leaving 3 bases of the junction unmatched. CDR3 length: 12 residues. CDR1 and CDR2 (germline): MNHEY, SMNVEV (reference sequence). The CDR3 sequence: CASSDRGFGYTF. Here the CDR3 DNA reads TGTGCCAGCAGTGACAGGGGCTTTGGCTACACCTTC.

The J gene is TRBJ1-4, the V gene TRBV18; D is perhaps TRBD1 (6 bases). V lost 6 bases and J 8 bases, leaving 22 bases between the germline ends. The CDR3 runs 16 residues. The V gene's germline CDR1 is KGHSH and CDR2 LQKENI. The CDR3 DNA follows: TGTGCCAGCTCTCAAGGACAGTCGGGATGGGTCGAAAAACTGTTTTTT. This codes for CASSQGQSGWVEKLFF.

This sequence joins TRBV5-1 and TRBJ2-1, with TRBD1 identical over 10 bases. CDR3 length: 15 residues. Germline CDR1 is SGHRS and CDR2 is YFSETQ. Trimming cost V 2 bases and J 8 bases; bases outside gene matches: 7. The DNA of the CDR3 is TGCGCCAGCAGCTTAACCGGGACAGGGGTCGATGAGCAGTTCTTC. Protein product: CASSLTGTGVDEQFF.

The chain combines TRBV28 with TRBJ2-7; maybe TRBD1 (6 bases). CDR1 and CDR2 (germline): MDHEN, SYDVKM. There are 13 residues in the CDR3. The V gene lost 5 bases and the J gene lost 2 bases, with 10 bases spanning the gap. The CDR3 DNA follows: TGTGCCAGCAGTCCCGGACAGACCTACGAGCAGTACTTC. Its protein is CASSPGQTYEQYF.

The rearrangement links TRBV27 to TRBJ2-1; D possibly corresponds to TRBD1 (5 bases). Per germline, CDR1 MNHEY and CDR2 SMNVEV (reference sequence). V was pared by 4 bases and J by 5 bases, with 18 bases between. CDR3 size: 16 residues. CDR3 sequence: CASSYTMTAGNNEQFF. Written as DNA, the CDR3 is TGTGCCAGCAGTTACACCATGACAGCAGGGAACAATGAGCAGTTCTTC.

This clone was picked up one time. The rearrangement joins TRBV6-5 to TRBJ2-1, with 8 nucleotides matching TRBD2. Germline values: CDR1 MNHEY, CDR2 SVGAGI. This CDR3 spans 16 amino acids. The V and J ends lost 1 base and 5 bases, in that order; junction bases with no gene match: 7. In DNA, the CDR3 is TGTGCCAGCAGTTACTACCCGGGAGGGCCCCACAATGAGCAGTTCTTC. Translated: CASSYYPGGPHNEQFF.